This T cell receptor beta chain originates from a study of shared clonotypes between healthy human individuals. Points from the study as a whole: What rarefaction showed was incomplete sorted-subset sequencing despite large depth. Enrolling few donors narrowed the genetic and exposure-history diversity that was represented. Blood was the sole source, and tissue repertoires probably differ.

In regard to this clone: The antigen is undetermined.

This CDR3 has 14 residues. Trimming left V 0 bases short and J 6 bases short, with 12 bases between. Germline V gene data show CDR1 as SGHDT and CDR2 as YYEEEE. Study processing details: ImmunoSEQ yielded junction-only sequences lacking quality scores, so filtering differed. Sequenced by immunoSEQ multiplex PCR; TCRdb stores in-frame clones only, minus some. D and trimming were read from the DNA, whereas the V and J calls and clone size are those reported in that table. This sample carries 2 million to 2.5 million clones, around 95% of them seen once, and the ten largest clones take approximately 0.13%.

The sequencing input was naive CD4+ T cells sorted from blood. Subset of the sample: CD45RA+ positively selected. This clonotype originated in a man aged 18 to 29 in good health. V and J are TRBV5-6 and TRBJ1-2; D may be TRBD1 (6 bases). CDR3 loop: CASSLGRGRDGYTF. In nucleotides, the CDR3 is TGTGCCAGCAGCTTGGGCAGGGGCAGGGATGGCTACACCTTC.